This T cell receptor beta chain was retrieved from a study of blood T cell repertoires in COVID-19. Across the whole study: Whether acute or convalescent, the COVID-19 samples came from the United States, Italy and Spain. PBMCs, B-cell-depleted T cells, or T cells were the source of the cDNA or gDNA that made up the material.

This clone has only one observation. Trimming took 3 bases from V and 5 from J, leaving 14 bases between them. The germline gives CDR1 SEHNR, CDR2 FQNEAQ (reference sequence). The CDR3 runs to 15 residues. Some clones are missing from TCRdb's copy, which holds only in-frame ones; the method was immunoSEQ multiplex PCR. The sample contains 75,000 or so clones, roughly 80% of which appear only once. Sequenced: peripheral blood. The receptor comes from a woman in her 70s with acute or convalescent COVID-19. The chain carries TRBV7-9 and TRBJ2-1; D perhaps matches TRBD1 (5 bases). The CDR3 protein is CASSFEGVLDNEQFF. CDR3 coding DNA: TGTGCCAGCAGCTTCGAAGGGGTATTGGACAATGAGCAGTTCTTC.